The rows below give T cell receptor beta chains drawn from one sample of a study of blood T cell repertoires in COVID-19. Sequencing was performed with immunoSEQ multiplex PCR; in TCRdb, only in-frame clones are kept and a portion is missing. The data show some 100,000 clones, almost 90% seen once. Specimen: peripheral blood. The receptors were sampled from a woman between 65 and 79 years old with acute or convalescent COVID-19. Both conserved end residues are part of each CDR3. A D gene is named only where the DNA matches it firmly. Not every row has a clone size; where given, it reads once, few, many or a size class.

V: TRBV5-6; J: TRBJ2-5; D: -; size: -; DNA: TGTGCCAGCAGCTTAGGACAACAAGAGACCCAGTACTTC; CDR3: CASSLGQQETQYF
V: TRBV5-1; J: TRBJ1-1; D: TRBD1; size: -; DNA: TGCGCCAGCAGCGGCGCGACAGGGTCAAACACTGAAGCTTTCTTT; CDR3: CASSGATGSNTEAFF
V: TRBV27; J: TRBJ1-5; D: TRBD1; size: -; DNA: TGTGCCAGCAGTTTAGCCGGGACAGGGGTTCACCCCCAGCATTTT; CDR3: CASSLAGTGVHPQHF
V: TRBV21-1; J: TRBJ1-5; D: -; size: -; DNA: TGTGCCAGCAGCAGCGGGGGACAGGGGGCCAACGTGAGCCGTGTTAGCAATCAGCCCCAGCATTTT; CDR3: CASSSGGQGANVSRVSNQPQHF
V: TRBV3-1/TRBV3-2; J: TRBJ1-2; D: -; size: -; DNA: TGTGCCAGCAGCCAAGATCTGACTGCAGGGATCTGGGGATATGGCTACACCTTC; CDR3: CASSQDLTAGIWGYGYTF
V: TRBV3-1/TRBV3-2; J: TRBJ1-5; D: TRBD1; size: -; DNA: TGTGCCAGCAGCCAAGGACAGGGGGCAAATCAGCCCCAGCATTTT; CDR3: CASSQGQGANQPQHF
V: TRBV19; J: TRBJ2-5; D: -; size: -; DNA: TGTGCCAGTAGCATAACAGGGTCGCCTACAGAGACCCAGTACTTC; CDR3: CASSITGSPTETQYF
V: TRBV11-2; J: TRBJ2-7; D: TRBD1; size: -; DNA: TGTGCCAGCAGCTTAGTCGACAGGGAAACCTACGAGCAGTACTTC; CDR3: CASSLVDRETYEQYF
V: TRBV5-4; J: TRBJ2-1; D: TRBD2; size: -; DNA: TGTGCCAGCAGCTCGATGACTAGCGGGGGCTACAATGAGCAGTTCTTC; CDR3: CASSSMTSGGYNEQFF
V: TRBV7-9; J: TRBJ2-6; D: TRBD1; size: -; DNA: TGTGCCAGCAGCCTAGCACAGGGGGCTTTTCCTTCTGGGGCCAACGTCCTGACTTTC; CDR3: CASSLAQGAFPSGANVLTF
V: TRBV29-1; J: TRBJ1-2; D: TRBD1; size: -; DNA: TGCAGCGTGGGGGACAGGGAGATTGGCTACACCTTC; CDR3: CSVGDREIGYTF
V: TRBV5-1; J: TRBJ2-5; D: -; size: -; DNA: TGCGCCAGCAGCTTGATCTACGGGGGAGATGAGACCCAGTACTTC; CDR3: CASSLIYGGDETQYF
V: TRBV5-1; J: TRBJ2-7; D: TRBD2; size: -; DNA: TGCGCCAGCAGCTTGAGGGCCGGGACTAGCGGGAGGGTGTACGAGCAGTACTTC; CDR3: CASSLRAGTSGRVYEQYF
V: TRBV30; J: TRBJ2-5; D: -; size: -; DNA: TGTGCCTGGAGTGGACTAGAGACCCAGTACTTC; CDR3: CAWSGLETQYF
V: TRBV15; J: TRBJ2-1; D: TRBD1; size: -; DNA: TGTGCCACCAGCAGAGATCGAGGACAGGGGGTGTGGAATGAGCAGTTCTTC; CDR3: CATSRDRGQGVWNEQFF
V: TRBV3-1/TRBV3-2; J: TRBJ1-3; D: TRBD1; size: few; DNA: TGTGCCAGCAGCCATTCGACAGGGATAAACACCATATATTTT; CDR3: CASSHSTGINTIYF